Here is one T cell receptor (beta chain) with its context. Its cognate antigen has yet to be identified. The input lacks base qualities; no much larger clone sits a single base away. This sample was taken from a study of blood T cell repertoires in COVID-19 (dated by TCRdb to about 2020). With regard to the full study: Samples covering the acute and convalescent phases of COVID-19 were provided by collaborators in the United States, Italy and Spain. The material from the prospective study consisted of cDNA or gDNA derived from T cells, B-cell-depleted T cells, or PBMCs. The dataset comprised deeply sampled blood TCRbeta repertoires from subjects exposed to, actively infected with, or recovered from COVID-19. The repertoires were released in a freely available public database intended as a resource for research on the immune response to SARS-CoV-2. Samples were obtained from the ongoing ImmuneRACE study (first 160 participants) and from 1,000 to 1,500 subjects provided by 6 global collaborators. The sample metadata nearly always contained a de-identified subject ID, COVID-19 status, age in years and sex. Where HLA class I and class II types were available, the types were taken from metadata supplied by the sample provider, not from assay-based typing. What the work shows at the level of the full study, not this receptor alone: The amount of clinical and demographic metadata varied by source and participant and was provided uncurated.

Participants in the prospective study were enrolled through a virtual design, were aged roughly 18 to 100 years, and lived in about 25 United States geographic areas. Cohort assignment in the prospective study relied on participant-reported clinical history from a screening survey and a study questionnaire. Recovered participants in ImmuneRACE Cohort 3 were defined by two consecutive negative NP/OP PCR tests, clearance by a healthcare professional, or resolution of symptoms. In the prospective study, mobile phlebotomists collected whole blood, serum and a nasopharyngeal or oropharyngeal swab from each participant. Participants in the prospective study had the option to provide additional blood draws and questionnaires over a roughly 2-month period. Prospective study blood samples were shipped either frozen or at room temperature before DNA extraction. CDR1 and CDR2 are read off the germline V gene (reference sequence) as MNHEY and SMNVEV. From the cysteine through the phenylalanine, the CDR3 covers 13 amino acids. Just the 39-base CDR3 DNA is kept, in frame starting at base 1. V is reduced by 11 bases and J by 0 bases, leaving a spacing of 11 bases between them.

TCRbeta CDR3 regions were amplified from genomic DNA using the immunoSEQ Assay, a bias-controlled multiplex PCR. The study's processing was this. The number of nucleated cells in each sample was estimated from the amplification of reference gene primers within the assay. To quantify the absolute abundance of each unique TCRbeta CDR3 rearrangement, sequence reads were collapsed and filtered. For each sample, productive Simpson clonality was calculated by taking the square root of Simpson's diversity index across productive rearrangements. Held by TCRdb, this immuneACCESS table contains in-frame sequences only and omits some clones. Under half of the omission traces to an unresolved V gene where checked; the cause of the rest is unknown. The V and J calls and the clone size are those of that table, but D and trimming were determined from the DNA. The sample table holds about 300,000 clones, of which less than 85% were seen once. 2% to 3% of the sample belongs to the ten largest clones.

The sequence came from a woman aged 50 to 60 who had recovered from COVID-19. The sequence joins TRBV27 to TRBJ1-5; the D segment cannot be called with confidence. Sequenced material: PBMCs or T cells enriched from blood (not recorded which). The CDR3 loop reads CASSQNSNQPQHF. Here is the DNA: TGTGCCTCATCCCAAAATAGCAATCAGCCCCAGCATTTT.